These 10 T cell receptor beta chains came from one sample sequenced in a study of T-cell memory formation after mild COVID-19. MiXCR, run by TCRdb on the 5' RACE reads, gives a single entry per CDR3 protein. The table lists almost 550,000 distinct CDR3 sequences, roughly 22% of them singletons. Sequenced sample: PBMCs or a T cell subset sorted from them (not recorded which). The receptors stem from an adult woman who had mild COVID-19 (a few samples of this study predate the infection). Cell type and time point are not known.

This clonotype was seen a handful of times. The chain couples TRBV20-1 to TRBJ2-7; TRBD2 agrees at 12 bases. Trimming removed 3 bases from V and 3 bases from J; junction bases left unmatched: 3. The CDR3 spans 14 residues. Germline lookup yields CDR1 DFQATT and CDR2 SNEGSKA (reference sequence). The CDR3 DNA is TGCAGTGCTAGTCCGACTAGCGGGAGCTACGAGCAGTACTTC. This encodes CSASPTSGSYEQYF.

The chain uses TRBV7-3 and TRBJ2-2; maybe TRBD2 (6 bases). In germline, CDR1 is SGHTA, CDR2 FQGTGA. Trimming removed 2 bases at V and 1 base at J, with 8 bases between. The CDR3 has 15 residues. CDR3 DNA sequence: TGTGCCAGCAGCTTATCGGGGGAGAACACCGGGGAGCTGTTTTTT. It encodes CASSLSGENTGELFF.

This clonotype has only a few counts. This chain uses TRBV15 with TRBJ1-6; 9 bases map to TRBD1. Germline V gene sequence: CDR1 LNHNV, CDR2 YYDKDF (reference sequence). Unmatched junction bases numbered 13, after V lost 5 bases and J lost 14 bases. There are 15 residues in the CDR3. CDR3 loop: CATSGDRAGLQTLHF. For the CDR3, the DNA is TGTGCCACCAGCGGGGACAGGGCAGGCCTTCAAACCCTCCACTTT.

The J gene is TRBJ2-7, the V gene TRBV9; unclear D gene. Trimming removed 0 bases from V and 5 bases from J, with 6 bases in between. This CDR3 contains 12 residues. Looked up from germline, CDR1 is SGDLS and CDR2 is YYNGEE. The CDR3 loop reads CASSVDPNEQYF. CDR3 bases: TGTGCCAGCAGCGTAGACCCCAACGAGCAGTACTTC.

The V and J genes are TRBV7-9 and TRBJ1-1, with TRBD1 identical over 7 bases. Germline assignment: CDR1 SEHNR and CDR2 FQNEAQ (reference sequence). CDR3 size: 15 residues. The J segment lost 1 base and the V segment lost 1 base, leaving 3 bases of the junction unmatched. For the CDR3, the DNA is TGTGCCAGCAGCTTAGGGGACAGTTGGAACACTGAAGCTTTCTTT. This encodes CASSLGDSWNTEAFF.

This clonotype appeared many times. The CDR3 coding sequence is TGTGCCAGCAGCTTAGGGAGGGAGACCCAGTACTTC. Protein: CASSLGRETQYF. The rearrangement links TRBV7-2 to TRBJ2-5; tentative D call: TRBD2 (5 bases). V was cut by 1 base and J by 5 bases, with 5 bases left in between. CDR1 and CDR2 from the germline V gene are SGHTA and FQGNSA. This CDR3 is 12 amino acids long.

A few counts support this clonotype. The gene calls are TRBV20-1 and TRBJ2-1; perhaps TRBD2 as D (5 bases). The CDR3 loop spans 16 amino acids. Germline V gene lookup returns CDR1 DFQATT and CDR2 SNEGSKA (reference sequence). The V gene lost 3 bases and the J gene lost 3 bases, with 18 bases spanning the gap. Here the CDR3 DNA reads TGCAGTGCTAGTTTAGTTCCGCGGGTCCACTACAATGAGCAGTTCTTC. This translates into CSASLVPRVHYNEQFF.

This clonotype was observed a few times. The gene calls are TRBV5-5 and TRBJ2-6; maybe TRBD1 (5 bases). CDR1 is SGHKS, CDR2 YYEKEE, per germline (reference sequence). With 5 bases removed from V and 0 bases from J, the gap between germline ends came to 15 bases. This CDR3 has 17 residues. CDR3 sequence reads: CASSQRRDYSGANVLTF. The CDR3 region has the DNA TGTGCCAGCAGTCAACGCAGGGATTACTCTGGGGCCAACGTCCTGACTTTC.

V and J are TRBV7-2 and TRBJ2-3; D is ambiguous. Looked up from germline, CDR1 is SGHTA and CDR2 is FQGNSA. V shed 1 base and J shed 9 bases, with 20 bases lying between them. The CDR3 is 16 residues long. CDR3 nucleotide sequence: TGTGCCAGCAGCTTAGAGGGATTCCAGTTCTACTGGACGCAGTATTTT. Its translation is CASSLEGFQFYWTQYF.

The CDR3 coding sequence is TGTGCCACCAGTGTCGGGGGGGGGCCGGGCAATGAGCAGTTCTTC. Residues: CATSVGGGPGNEQFF. The gene calls are TRBV24-1 and TRBJ2-1, with TRBD2 identical over 8 bases. V shed 5 bases, J shed 6 bases, and the junction held 8 bases outside the gene matches. CDR3 length equals 15 residues. Germline CDR1 is KGHDR and CDR2 is SFDVKD.